Listed below are T cell receptor beta chains from one sample, sequenced in a study of long-term antiretroviral therapy in people with HIV. The table came from immunoSEQ multiplex PCR; TCRdb's copy has only in-frame clones and leaves some out. The sample lists around 20,000 clones, around 80% occurring once. This material consisted of unsorted PBMCs, taken 0.6 years after starting antiretroviral therapy. The source of these receptors is a woman between 18 and 29 years old with HIV. CDR3s include the opening cysteine and the closing phenylalanine or tryptophan. Fields, in order: V gene, D gene, J gene, clone size, CDR3 DNA, CDR3 protein. D genes are given only for firm matches. The listing skips clone size in some rows; elsewhere it reads once, few, many or a size class.

TRBV19	TRBD2	TRBJ2-7	NA	TGTGCCAGTACCGGGACTAATGGCTACGAGCAGTACTTC	CASTGTNGYEQYF
TRBV19	NA	TRBJ1-1	NA	TGTGCCAGTAGTATGCGAGCCAACACTGAAGCTTTCTTT	CASSMRANTEAFF
TRBV6-1	NA	TRBJ1-2	NA	TGTGCCAGCAGTGAAGGTATTCCAGGCCCCTATGGCTACACCTTC	CASSEGIPGPYGYTF
TRBV5-1	TRBD1	TRBJ2-5	NA	TGCGCCAGCAGCTCTCGGACAGGGGGCCAAGAGACCCAGTACTTC	CASSSRTGGQETQYF
TRBV2	NA	TRBJ2-3	NA	TGTGCCAACGCGCGGCCTAGCACAGATACGCAGTATTTT	CANARPSTDTQYF
TRBV2	TRBD1	TRBJ1-6	once	TGTGCCAGCAGTGAAGATAGGACAGGGTACTCACCCCTCCACTTT	CASSEDRTGYSPLHF
TRBV7-3	NA	TRBJ1-3	NA	TGTGCCAGCAGCCCCGGGACAACCTCGTTAAACACCATATATTTT	CASSPGTTSLNTIYF
TRBV27	NA	TRBJ1-1	NA	TGTGCCAGCAGTTGGGGCCCGAACACTGAAGCTTTCTTT	CASSWGPNTEAFF
TRBV19	NA	TRBJ1-1	once	TGTGCCAGTAGTATTATTGTTTCAGACCGGCGGGAGAACACTGAAGCTTTCTTT	CASSIIVSDRRENTEAFF
TRBV18	NA	TRBJ1-5	NA	TGTGCCAGCTCCTCGGAGGATAGCAATCAGCCCCAGCATTTT	CASSSEDSNQPQHF
TRBV5-6	NA	TRBJ2-7	NA	TGTGCCAGCAGCTTGAATTGGGACCCGATAACCTACGAGCAGTACTTC	CASSLNWDPITYEQYF